This TCR beta chain was sequenced during a study of blood T cell repertoires in COVID-19. About the research overall: Some COVID-19 samples were acute and others convalescent; all came from the United States, Italy and Spain. Nucleic acid was either cDNA or gDNA, and it came from T cells, B-cell-depleted T cells, or PBMCs.

Looked up from germline, CDR1 is ENHRY and CDR2 is SYGVKD. V was pared by 8 bases and J by 1 base, with 7 bases of the junction left unmatched. This CDR3 is built from 14 residues. Authors' methods: Amplification with reference gene primers provided the estimates of nucleated cell counts. Sequencing used immunoSEQ multiplex PCR; TCRdb keeps in-frame clones, though not all of them. V and J calls and clone size are copied from that table; D and trimming were computed from the DNA. The sample consists of 110,000 to 150,000 clones, about 82% of them appearing once. The sequencing sample was made of peripheral blood. The J gene is TRBJ1-1, the V gene TRBV10-3, with 7 positions matching TRBD1. The receptor's source is a woman aged 60 to 75 with acute or convalescent COVID-19. CDR3 sequence: CAISSTGSNTEAFF. The CDR3 region has the DNA TGTGCCATCTCCTCGACAGGGTCGAACACTGAAGCTTTCTTT.